Below are 30 T cell receptor beta chains sequenced from a single sample in a study of patients and donors after allogeneic stem cell transplantation. TCRdb reanalysed the RT-PCR reads using MiXCR and keeps one entry per CDR3 protein. In the table there are under 30,000 distinct CDR3 sequences, under 55% of which are singletons. Sequencing used blood, either unsorted or a sorted T cell fraction (not recorded which). The receptors were sampled from a human donor who was either an allogeneic HSCT recipient or a stem cell or donor lymphocyte infusion donor (not recorded which). It is not recorded whose cells these are; they may come from a transplant donor.

A few counts support this clonotype. The V call is TRBV4-1, the J call TRBJ2-5, with 7 bases fitting TRBD2. The CDR3 extends over 15 amino acids. CDR1 MGHRA and CDR2 YSYEKL come from the germline V gene. J was trimmed by 0 bases and V by 2 bases; bases with no gene match: 3. The CDR3 is CASSQILANQETQYF. CDR3 coding DNA: TGCGCCAGCAGCCAAATACTAGCGAACCAAGAGACCCAGTACTTC.

This chain joins TRBV5-1 and TRBJ2-3; either TRBD1 or TRBD2 may supply D (5 bases each). The CDR3 spans 17 residues. Trimming stripped 3 bases from V and 3 bases from J, with 20 bases between. CDR1 is SGHRS and CDR2 is YFSETQ in the germline V gene. The CDR3 loop is CASSSGTTSLITDTQYF. The CDR3 nucleotides are TGCGCCAGCAGCTCCGGGACCACTAGTTTGATTACAGATACGCAGTATTTT.

This clonotype has only a few counts. The J gene is TRBJ1-4, the V gene TRBV29-1, with a possible D match to TRBD1 (5 bases). The germline V gene encodes CDR1 SQVTM and CDR2 ANQGSEA. V was shortened by 2 bases and J by 15 bases, with 13 bases between the two germline ends. This CDR3 has 11 amino acids. CDR3 sequence reads: CSVERGSVVFF. Here the CDR3 DNA reads TGCAGCGTTGAACGGGGGTCGGTGGTGTTTTTT.

This clonotype was seen only a few times. The V gene is TRBV29-1, the J gene TRBJ2-1; 9 bases are a match to TRBD2. CDR3 size: 15 residues. Trimming took 3 bases from V and 7 from J; bases not matched to a gene: 10. The germline gives CDR1 SQVTM, CDR2 ANQGSEA. The CDR3 is CSVDGTSQFLNEQFF. The CDR3 nucleotides are TGCAGCGTTGATGGGACTAGCCAGTTTTTGAATGAGCAGTTCTTC.

The rearrangement uses TRBV6-5 and TRBJ1-1; D remains unclear. Per germline, CDR1 MNHEY and CDR2 SVGAGI. Trimming removed 7 bases at V and 5 bases at J, with 20 bases between. The CDR3 length is 15 residues. The CDR3 DNA reads TGTGCCAGCAAATTGGGGATGGTGATCGGAACTGAAGCTTTCTTT. It translates to CASKLGMVIGTEAFF.

This clonotype has more than one count but fewer than ten. The chain has TRBV5-6 and TRBJ1-1, with D uncertain. Trimming cost V 4 bases and J 0 bases, with 10 bases left between them. The germline gives CDR1 SGHDT, CDR2 YYEEEE. The CDR3 length is 14 residues. CDR3 nucleotide sequence: TGTGCCAGCAGCCAAGATTTGATGAACACTGAAGCTTTCTTT. Protein product: CASSQDLMNTEAFF.

CDR3 nucleotide sequence: TGTGCCAGCAGTTTAAGGGACAGGGCGATCCACGAGCAGTACTTC. Translated, it gives CASSLRDRAIHEQYF. This chain uses TRBV27 with TRBJ2-7; 9 bases align to TRBD1. The CDR3 is 15 residues long. V was pared by 2 bases and J by 5 bases, with 7 bases of the junction left unmatched. Looked up from germline, CDR1 is MNHEY and CDR2 is SMNVEV (reference sequence).

V gene TRBV7-3 combines with J gene TRBJ1-1; 10 bases match TRBD1. CDR1 SGHTA and CDR2 FQGTGA come from the germline V gene. CDR3 length equals 14 residues. The ends lost 5 bases at V and 3 bases at J; junction bases unmatched: 3. The CDR3 loop reads CASSQGTGDTEAFF. The CDR3 bases are TGTGCCAGCAGCCAAGGGACAGGGGACACTGAAGCTTTCTTT. The variable domain in full, completed from reference TRBV7-3 and TRBJ1-1, reads GAGVSQTPSNKVTEKGKYVELRCDPISGHTALYWYRQSLGQGPEFLIYFQGTGAADDSGLPNDRFFAVRPEGSVSTLKIQRTERGDSAVYLCASSQGTGDTEAFFGQGTRLTVV.

This chain links TRBV5-4 with TRBJ2-7; D gene ambiguous. Germline V lookup: CDR1 SGHNT, CDR2 YYREEE (reference sequence). V was cut by 3 bases and J by 4 bases, with 14 bases left in between. This CDR3 has 14 amino acids. The CDR3 spells CASSSRSHPYEQYF. CDR3 DNA: TGTGCCAGCAGCTCGCGATCTCACCCTTACGAGCAGTACTTC.

The rearrangement links TRBV2 to TRBJ1-2, with TRBD1 as a possible D gene (5 bases). The CDR3 contains 14 residues. CDR1 is SNHLY and CDR2 is FYNNEI in the germline V gene. Trimming left V 9 bases short and J 4 bases short, with 18 bases between. The CDR3, as DNA: TGTGCCAGTCGGTTCAGGGTTTTCAGCTATGGCTACACCTTC. Translating it yields CASRFRVFSYGYTF.

This rearrangement joins TRBV28 to TRBJ1-1, with TRBD1 as a possible D gene (5 bases). Trimming took off 2 bases at V and 7 bases at J, with 11 bases between the two ends. The CDR3 is 13 amino acids. The germline CDR1 and CDR2 sequences are MDHEN and SYDVKM. The DNA of the CDR3 is TGTGCCAGCAGTTTAGAAGGGGCTGGTGAAGCTTTCTTT. This codes for CASSLEGAGEAFF.

This clonotype appeared a few times. The chain links TRBV7-6 to TRBJ1-6; TRBD1 agrees at 7 bases. Germline trimming cut 6 bases from V and 9 bases from J; bases unmatched to any gene: 8. This CDR3 is 14 amino acids long. Germline V gene data show CDR1 as SGHVS and CDR2 as FNYEAQ. CDR3 sequence (DNA): TGTGCCAGCAGTCGAGACAGGGTCAGTTCACCCCTCCACTTT. This sequence encodes CASSRDRVSSPLHF.

This clonotype was seen only a few times. This chain connects TRBV20-1 to TRBJ1-2, with D maybe TRBD1 (5 bases). Deletions cut 3 bases from V and 3 bases from J, with 11 bases between. The CDR3 runs 13 residues. Germline V gives CDR1 DFQATT, CDR2 SNEGSKA (reference sequence). The CDR3 DNA reads TGCAGTGCTAGTGAGCAACAGGACTATGGCTACACCTTC. This gives the protein CSASEQQDYGYTF.

This clonotype was seen a few times. This rearrangement joins TRBV14 to TRBJ1-1; D gene ambiguous. Trimming pared 0 bases from V and 8 bases from J, leaving 19 bases between. This CDR3 spans 16 amino acids. Per the germline V gene, CDR1 is SGHDN and CDR2 is FVKESK. CDR3 region: CASSQEFTRTSREAFF. In DNA form, the CDR3 reads TGTGCCAGCAGCCAAGAATTCACTCGGACCTCCCGGGAAGCTTTCTTT.

V gene TRBV9 combines with J gene TRBJ1-4; 11 bases are shared with TRBD1. J was trimmed by 7 bases and V by 2 bases; bases with no gene match: 4. Germline CDR1 and CDR2: SGDLS and YYNGEE. The CDR3 spans 15 residues. CDR3: CASSVGDRGFEKLFF. The CDR3 coding sequence is TGTGCCAGCAGCGTTGGGGACAGGGGGTTTGAAAAACTGTTTTTT.

A few counts support this clonotype. The chain recombines TRBV7-9 with TRBJ2-2; D might be TRBD1 (5 bases). This CDR3 contains 14 residues. Germline V gene data show CDR1 as SEHNR and CDR2 as FQNEAQ (reference sequence). The V end was cut by 5 bases, the J end by 5 bases, with 12 bases between. In nucleotides, the CDR3 is TGTGCCAGCAGCGCTGACAGTTGGACCGGGGAGCTGTTTTTT. The encoded protein is CASSADSWTGELFF.

This clonotype occurred a few times. The genes are TRBV5-8 and TRBJ2-7; no reliable D call. The V gene lost 0 bases and the J gene lost 2 bases, with 12 bases spanning the gap. The CDR3 has 15 residues. CDR1 and CDR2 from the germline V gene are SGHTS and YDEGEE. CDR3 protein: CASSLVWTNTYEQYF. CDR3 in DNA: TGTGCCAGCAGCTTGGTTTGGACGAATACCTACGAGCAGTACTTC.

This chain joins TRBV10-3 and TRBJ1-2, with 7 nucleotides matching TRBD1. CDR1 is ENHRY and CDR2 is SYGVKD in the germline V gene. V lost 7 bases, J lost 5 bases, and 4 bases stayed unmatched. The CDR3 contains 12 residues. In DNA form, the CDR3 reads TGTGCCATCAACCAACAGGGGTATGGCTACACCTTC. The encoded protein is CAINQQGYGYTF.

The chain is built from TRBV5-1 and TRBJ2-6; D is perhaps TRBD1 (5 bases). With 4 bases removed from V and 4 bases from J, the gap between germline ends came to 21 bases. The germline V gene encodes CDR1 SGHRS and CDR2 YFSETQ. The CDR3 has 18 residues. The CDR3, as DNA: TGCGCCAGCAGCCTATATGCCTCGACAGAATCCGGGGCCAACGTCCTGACTTTC. It codes for CASSLYASTESGANVLTF. Complete variable domain (other parts from reference TRBV5-1 and TRBJ2-6): KAGVTQTPRYLIKTRGQQVTLSCSPISGHRSVSWYQQTPGQGLQFLFEYFSETQRNKGNFPGRFSGRQFSNSRSEMNVSTLELGDSALYLCASSLYASTESGANVLTFGAGSRLTVL.

The genes are TRBV5-6 and TRBJ1-3; 7 bases are shared with TRBD1. V dropped 4 bases and J dropped 0; count of bases not matched to a gene: 4. The V gene's germline CDR1 is SGHDT and CDR2 YYEEEE. The CDR3 runs 15 residues. The CDR3 bases are TGTGCCAGCAGCGTGACAGGGAGCTCTGGAAACACCATATATTTT. Translated, it gives CASSVTGSSGNTIYF. Together with reference TRBV5-6 and TRBJ1-3, the CDR3 gives the full variable domain: DAGVTQSPTHLIKTRGQQVTLRCSPKSGHDTVSWYQQALGQGPQFIFQYYEEEERQRGNFPDRFSGHQFPNYSSELNVNALLLGDSALYLCASSVTGSSGNTIYFGEGSWLTVV.

This clonotype was seen more than once but under ten times. V is TRBV9 and J is TRBJ2-7; TRBD2 aligns across 8 bases. From germline, CDR1 is SGDLS and CDR2 YYNGEE. Trimming at V came to 3 bases and at J to 2 bases, leaving 4 bases not matched to a gene. CDR3 length: 14 residues. The CDR3: CASSAGGEAYEQYF. As DNA, the CDR3 is TGTGCCAGCAGCGCCGGGGGGGAGGCCTACGAGCAGTACTTC.

The V and J genes are TRBV5-5 and TRBJ1-2; D is unclear. Germline V gives CDR1 SGHKS, CDR2 YYEKEE (reference sequence). Trimming shortened V by 3 bases and J by 8 bases, and 23 bases separated the two germline ends. The CDR3 is 16 residues long. Here the CDR3 DNA reads TGTGCCAGCAGCTATCCCCCCAAATCGGGCATACGGGGCTACACCTTC. It is translated as CASSYPPKSGIRGYTF.

The sample holds one count of this clonotype. This chain connects TRBV6-5 to TRBJ2-7; 7 bases align to TRBD1. This CDR3 region has 14 residues. CDR1 and CDR2 (germline): MNHEY, SVGAGI. The trim removed 2 bases at V and 4 bases at J, leaving 5 bases unmatched. Here the CDR3 reads CASSYRDSLYEQYF. CDR3 bases: TGTGCCAGCAGTTACCGGGACAGCCTATACGAGCAGTACTTC.

The chain links TRBV28 to TRBJ1-6; maybe TRBD1 (5 bases). This CDR3 is built from 19 residues. V lost 8 bases to trimming and J lost 0 bases, with 23 bases between them. Germline V gene sequence: CDR1 MDHEN, CDR2 SYDVKM. CDR3 DNA: TGTGCCAGCGGGTTAATGGGACTGCCTACAAGCTCCTATAATTCACCCCTCCACTTT. Translation: CASGLMGLPTSSYNSPLHF.

This clonotype was counted between two and nine times. The rearrangement joins TRBV5-5 to TRBJ1-5; TRBD1 matches at 8 bases. The CDR3 length is 15 residues. The ends lost 0 bases at V and 7 bases at J; junction bases unmatched: 6. Germline V CDR1 and CDR2: SGHKS, YYEKEE (reference sequence). CDR3 in DNA: TGTGCCAGCAGCTTGGTGACAGGGGTGGCCCAGCCCCAGCATTTT. Translation: CASSLVTGVAQPQHF. The full variable domain, its missing parts supplied by reference TRBV5-5 and TRBJ1-5, is DAGVTQSPTHLIKTRGQQVTLRCSPISGHKSVSWYQQVLGQGPQFIFQYYEKEERGRGNFPDRFSARQFPNYSSELNVNALLLGDSALYLCASSLVTGVAQPQHFGDGTRLSIL.

The chain links TRBV4-2 to TRBJ2-7; a weak D match, TRBD2 (6 bases). The V gene lost 0 bases and the J gene lost 7 bases, with 19 bases spanning the gap. CDR1 is LGHNA and CDR2 is YNFKEQ in the germline V gene. The CDR3 spans 16 residues. The CDR3 nucleotides read TGTGCCAGCAGCCAAGATGGGGCTAGCGCGGGTGAGGAGCAGTACTTC. It translates to CASSQDGASAGEEQYF.

The V and J genes are TRBV2 and TRBJ2-6, with a weak D call TRBD2 (5 bases). Germline CDR1 SNHLY, CDR2 FYNNEI. The V gene lost 6 bases and the J gene lost 0 bases, with 9 bases spanning the gap. The length of the CDR3 is 15 residues. The CDR3, as DNA: TGTGCCAGCAGGAGGGAGTCCTCTGGGGCCAACGTCCTGACTTTC. Translated, it gives CASRRESSGANVLTF.

The rearrangement joins TRBV29-1 to TRBJ1-2; TRBD1 matches at 8 bases. The CDR3 runs 14 residues. J gave up 6 bases and V 0 bases, and 6 bases lay outside the gene matches. Germline CDR1 is SQVTM and CDR2 is ANQGSEA. The CDR3: CSVEDAWTGNGYTF. The CDR3 DNA follows: TGCAGCGTTGAAGATGCATGGACAGGGAATGGCTACACCTTC.

The chain has TRBV28 and TRBJ1-5; D gene unclear. CDR1 MDHEN and CDR2 SYDVKM come from the germline V gene. The CDR3 length is 18 residues. V was trimmed by 1 base and J by 2 bases, leaving 18 bases between them. CDR3 amino acids: CASSLSRLGVGGNQPQHF. CDR3 sequence (DNA): TGTGCCAGCAGTTTATCCCGCCTTGGGGTGGGAGGCAATCAGCCCCAGCATTTT. Variable domain in full (rest from reference TRBV28 and TRBJ1-5): DVKVTQSSRYLVKRTGEKVFLECVQDMDHENMFWYRQDPGLGLRLIYFSYDVKMKEKGDIPEGYSVSREKKERFSLILESASTNQTSMYLCASSLSRLGVGGNQPQHFGDGTRLSIL.

This clonotype was seen a handful of times. The gene calls are TRBV5-5 and TRBJ1-1; the D gene is possibly TRBD1 (5 bases). CDR3 size: 13 residues. With 2 bases removed from V and 4 bases from J, the gap between germline ends came to 9 bases. Germline CDR1 reads SGHKS; CDR2 reads YYEKEE (reference sequence). The CDR3 sequence: CASSLGASTEAFF. CDR3 nucleotides: TGTGCCAGCAGCTTAGGGGCAAGCACTGAAGCTTTCTTT.